These T cell receptor beta chains were read from a single sample in a study of T cells in Graves' hyperthyroidism and ophthalmopathy. Each CDR3 protein is one row after TCRdb ran MiXCR on the multiplex PCR reads. The sample lists 250,000 to 300,000 distinct CDR3 sequences, roughly an eighth occurring once. The sequencing input was blood. The receptors were gathered from a woman between 35 and 50 years old with Graves' hyperthyroidism. Each CDR3 is given with its conserved first and last residue. The D gene is left open where the match is weak. For some rows the clone size is stated as once, few or many, or as a class when expanded; others skip it.

j_gene,d_gene,v_gene,abundance,CDR3nt,CDR3aa
TRBJ1-1,.,TRBV5-1,many,TGCGCCAGCAGGGAAGATAGGGACACTGAAGCTTTCTTT,CASREDRDTEAFF
TRBJ1-1,.,TRBV24-1,few,TGTGCCACCAGTGATTACACCAAGAACACTGAAGCTTTCTTT,CATSDYTKNTEAFF
TRBJ2-1,TRBD2,TRBV7-3,many,TGTGCCAGCAGCCCCTTCTTAGTAGCGGGATCTCCCTACAATGAGCAGTTCTTC,CASSPFLVAGSPYNEQFF
TRBJ1-5,.,TRBV3-1,many,TGTGCCAGCAGCCAAGTAGGGTCTGCCCAGCCCCAGCATTTT,CASSQVGSAQPQHF
TRBJ2-2,.,TRBV5-1,.,TGCGCCAGCACCGGAAGGATTCGCACCGGGGAGCTGTTTTTT,CASTGRIRTGELFF
TRBJ1-3,.,TRBV19,few,TGTGCCAGTAGTGCCTGGATCACGAGCTCTGGAAACACCATATATTTT,CASSAWITSSGNTIYF
TRBJ2-7,.,TRBV30,.,TGTGCCTGGAGTGGGGCTTACGAGCAGTACTTC,CAWSGAYEQYF
TRBJ2-7,.,TRBV20-1,many,TGCAGTGCTAGGACAACTTACGAGCAGTACTTC,CSARTTYEQYF
TRBJ1-5,.,TRBV7-2,.,TGTGCCAGCAGCTCGACCCCGGGATATTATAGCAATCAGCCCCAGCATTTT,CASSSTPGYYSNQPQHF
TRBJ2-5,TRBD2,TRBV30,few,TGTGCCTGTTCCCTAGCGGGCGCTACACGAGAGACCCAGTACTTC,CACSLAGATRETQYF
TRBJ1-1,.,TRBV2,many,TGTGCCAGCAGTGAAGAGGGCACAGCCCCCACTGAAGCTTTCTTT,CASSEEGTAPTEAFF
TRBJ2-5,TRBD2,TRBV27,.,TGTGCCAGCCGACACCCGGGAGGGAAAGAGACCCAGTACTTC,CASRHPGGKETQYF
TRBJ1-3,.,TRBV12-3/TRBV12-4,many,TGTGCCAGCAATTCCCGGGGAAACACCATATATTTT,CASNSRGNTIYF
TRBJ2-7,.,TRBV28,many,TGTGCCAGCAATTCCCGGGAACTACTAGGAGGGGAGCAGTACTTC,CASNSRELLGGEQYF
TRBJ2-7,.,TRBV6-2/TRBV6-3,many,TGTGCCAGCAGTTACTTAGGGTTCTCAGAGCAGTACTTC,CASSYLGFSEQYF
TRBJ2-1,TRBD2,TRBV7-3,many,TGTGCCAGCAGCCCGGGACTAGCGGGAGGGCCGAATGAGCAGTTCTTC,CASSPGLAGGPNEQFF
TRBJ2-1,.,TRBV20-1,few,TGCAGTGCCCTCGTGGGGGGATACAATGAGCAGTTCTTC,CSALVGGYNEQFF
TRBJ2-5,.,TRBV2,many,TGTGCCAGCAGTGAAGCGGAGTACCAAGAGACCCAGTACTTC,CASSEAEYQETQYF
TRBJ1-5,.,TRBV12-3/TRBV12-4,many,TGTGCCAGCAGTTTATCAGGGGCCGGTCAGCCCCAGCATTTT,CASSLSGAGQPQHF
TRBJ2-7,TRBD2,TRBV15,many,TGTGCCACCAGCAGTGGCCTAGCGGGAGGGGAAGAGCAGTACTTC,CATSSGLAGGEEQYF
TRBJ2-4,.,TRBV18,many,TGTGCCAGCTCACTCTCGGACACGGGGATTCAGTACTTC,CASSLSDTGIQYF
TRBJ2-7,.,TRBV27,.,TGTGCCAGCAGCGATTCCGGGTCCTACGAGCAGTACTTC,CASSDSGSYEQYF
TRBJ2-7,.,TRBV20-1,many,TGCAGTGCGGAGACTAGACGCAACTACTACGAGCAGTACTTC,CSAETRRNYYEQYF
TRBJ1-1,.,TRBV30,.,TGTGCCTACTCGGTGGGGGATAGGGGCAGGTTCACTGAAGCTTTCTTT,CAYSVGDRGRFTEAFF
TRBJ2-3,.,TRBV12-5,many,TGTGCTAGTGGTTTGTACACCACAGATACGCAGTATTTT,CASGLYTTDTQYF
TRBJ2-7,.,TRBV7-2,many,TGTGCCAGCAGCTTGACAGCCGAGCAGTACTTC,CASSLTAEQYF
TRBJ2-1,.,TRBV18,.,TGTGCCAGCTCACCCTTGCAGGGCAAGGGTGAGCAGTTCTTC,CASSPLQGKGEQFF
TRBJ2-7,.,TRBV6-1,.,TGTGCCAGCAATCGGAGGGCCTACGAGCAGTACTTC,CASNRRAYEQYF
TRBJ1-6,.,TRBV5-4,.,TGTGCCAGCAGCTTGGGGGAGCTACCCCTCCACTTT,CASSLGELPLHF
TRBJ2-7,.,TRBV5-6,.,TGTGCCAGCAGCTTGTACGGCCACGAGCAGTACTTC,CASSLYGHEQYF
TRBJ2-5,TRBD2,TRBV7-2,many,TGTGCCAGCAGCTTAAGCGGGAGACGGTACTTC,CASSLSGRRYF
TRBJ1-3,.,TRBV30,many,TGTGCCTGGAGCCTAAATTGGGGAAACACCATATATTTT,CAWSLNWGNTIYF
TRBJ2-7,TRBD2,TRBV6-1,many,TGTGCCAGCAGTGATGTCTCGGCTAGCGGGAGTTACGAGCAGTACTTC,CASSDVSASGSYEQYF
TRBJ1-5,TRBD1,TRBV15,many,TGTGCCACCAGCAGAGGGACAGGGGAAAACCAGCCCCAGCATTTT,CATSRGTGENQPQHF
TRBJ2-1,TRBD2,TRBV20-1,many,TGCAGTGCTATGACTAGCGGAGGGGGGCATGAGCAGTTCTTC,CSAMTSGGGHEQFF